This TCR beta chain comes out of a study of T cell changes during pregnancy in multiple sclerosis. The length of the CDR3 is 12 residues. Germline CDR1 SGDLS, CDR2 YYNGEE. V lost 3 bases and J lost 5, with 8 bases in between. TCRdb's table, derived via immunoSEQ multiplex PCR, lists solely in-frame clones and lacks some. The sample lists around 99,000 clones, roughly 92% seen once, with 0.65% to 0.9% in the top ten. The clonotype originates from a female donor in good health, enrolled as a control in a pregnancy study. The J gene is TRBJ2-5, the V gene TRBV9; D gene ambiguous. The input for sequencing was peripheral blood, taken in the third trimester of pregnancy. CDR3 sequence: CASSALEETQYF. The CDR3 bases are TGTGCCAGCAGCGCCCTGGAGGAGACCCAGTACTTC.